These 27 T cell receptor beta chains share one sample of origin, sequenced in a study of cytomegalovirus exposure and HLA in healthy donors. 60 Vbeta and 13 Jbeta primers were used in PCR. This table comes from immunoSEQ multiplex PCR, and its TCRdb copy is limited to in-frame clones, with some not included. The sample lists about 90,000 clones, 67% occurring once. Sequencing used PBMCs. The receptors here all came from a young man in good health and CMV-seronegative.

V is TRBV5-1 and J is TRBJ1-2; 7 bases fit TRBD1. The CDR3 length is 14 residues. V trimming: 2 bases; J trimming: 4 bases; junction bases outside the gene matches: 5. Germline V lookup: CDR1 SGHRS, CDR2 YFSETQ. The CDR3 spells CASSFSRTGYGYTF. CDR3 bases: TGCGCCAGCAGCTTTTCCCGGACAGGCTATGGCTACACCTTC.

The chain links TRBV19 to TRBJ1-1; D call uncertain. CDR3 length: 14 amino acids. Looked up from germline, CDR1 is LNHDA and CDR2 is SQIVND (reference sequence). Trimming took off 5 bases at V and 3 bases at J, with 13 bases between the two ends. The CDR3 loop is CASSVMGGDTEAFF. As DNA, the CDR3 is TGTGCCAGTAGTGTCATGGGCGGGGACACTGAAGCTTTCTTT.

The rearrangement uses TRBV7-8 and TRBJ2-3; 7 nucleotides line up with TRBD1. Germline V gene data show CDR1 as SGHVS and CDR2 as FQNEAQ. CDR3 length: 16 amino acids. J was trimmed by 0 bases and V by 5 bases; bases with no gene match: 8. This CDR3 reads CASSPLDRSSTDTQYF. CDR3 nucleotide sequence: TGTGCCAGCAGCCCCCTGGACAGGTCTAGCACAGATACGCAGTATTTT.

The chain links TRBV5-5 to TRBJ1-5; D unclear. Germline CDR1 and CDR2: SGHKS and YYEKEE (reference sequence). V was clipped by 4 bases and J by 4 bases, with 12 bases between them. The CDR3 spans 14 residues. CDR3 in DNA: TGTGCCAGCAGCCGGTATGACGGGAATCAGCCCCAGCATTTT. Its translation is CASSRYDGNQPQHF.

In DNA, the CDR3 is TGTGCCAGCACCGACTCACTAGGGATTGAGCAGTTCTTC. Translating it yields CASTDSLGIEQFF. V usage is TRBV28 and J usage is TRBJ2-1, with D tentatively TRBD2 (5 bases). Looked up from germline, CDR1 is MDHEN and CDR2 is SYDVKM. Between the trimmed V and J ends, which lost 7 bases and 9 bases, there was a span of 16 bases. The CDR3 sequence is 13 residues long.

The chain uses TRBV5-1 and TRBJ1-1, with a possible D match to TRBD1 (5 bases). This CDR3 spans 15 amino acids. Germline assignment: CDR1 SGHRS and CDR2 YFSETQ. V dropped 2 bases and J dropped 0 bases, with 11 bases sitting between them. The CDR3 region has the DNA TGCGCCAGCAGCTTACGCGGGGGGTTGAACACTGAAGCTTTCTTT. It encodes CASSLRGGLNTEAFF.

This chain links TRBV5-6 with TRBJ2-7; 7 bases are shared with TRBD2. The V and J ends lost 7 bases and 2 bases, in that order; junction bases with no gene match: 9. Germline-derived CDR1 and CDR2 are SGHDT and YYEEEE. The CDR3 runs 14 residues. The CDR3 DNA sequence: TGTGCCAGCTCTGGGGGGGGTAGCACCTACGAGCAGTACTTC. Translating gives CASSGGGSTYEQYF.

The V gene is TRBV5-1, the J gene TRBJ1-2; D is uncertain. Germline V gene lookup returns CDR1 SGHRS and CDR2 YFSETQ. The CDR3 loop spans 13 amino acids. The V gene lost 1 base and the J gene lost 2 bases, with 6 bases spanning the gap. As DNA, the CDR3 is TGCGCCAGCAGCTTGTACCAGAACTATGGCTACACCTTC. This translates into CASSLYQNYGYTF.

The chain is built from TRBV4-3 and TRBJ2-7; D unresolved. Trimming stripped 4 bases from V and 2 bases from J, with 9 bases between. The germline gives CDR1 LGHNA, CDR2 YSLEER. The CDR3 runs to 13 residues. Here the CDR3 reads CASSPGSAYEQYF. CDR3 in DNA: TGCGCCAGCAGCCCCGGGTCCGCCTACGAGCAGTACTTC.

This chain links TRBV12-5 with TRBJ1-1; 9 nucleotides align to TRBD1. Germline CDR1 is LGHNT and CDR2 is FRNRAP. The CDR3 sequence is 19 residues long. V shed 8 bases, J shed 3 bases, and the junction held 22 bases outside the gene matches. The DNA for the CDR3 is TGTGCTAGTCCCCTCACCGAGGACAGGGGCCCTTTGTCGGACACTGAAGCTTTCTTT. Translating it yields CASPLTEDRGPLSDTEAFF.

The chain combines TRBV29-1 with TRBJ1-1; D is uncertain. Trimming removed 5 bases at V and 3 bases at J, with 28 bases between. CDR3 length: 18 amino acids. Germline V gene data show CDR1 as SQVTM and CDR2 as ANQGSEA. CDR3 sequence (DNA): TGCAGCGTTCTGACACTGACACCGAGACGGCGAGTGGACACTGAAGCTTTCTTT. Its translation: CSVLTLTPRRRVDTEAFF.

The V call is TRBV21-1, the J call TRBJ2-5; no check of the table's D call, TRBD1, against the DNA was made. TRBV21-1 is annotated as a pseudogene. The CDR3 is made up of 18 amino acids. The CDR3 region is CASTHPRDRGRPGETQYF. The CDR3 DNA reads TGTGCCAGCACCCATCCCCGGGACAGGGGGCGACCCGGTGAGACCCAGTACTTC.

The chain links TRBV5-6 to TRBJ1-1; 7 bases map to TRBD1. CDR3 size: 17 residues. V trimming: 1 base; J trimming: 1 base; junction bases outside the gene matches: 10. The germline V gene has CDR1 SGHDT and CDR2 YYEEEE. The CDR3 DNA is TGTGCCAGCAGCTTGAGAGGGGGCCATTTAACGAACACTGAAGCTTTCTTT. Translated: CASSLRGGHLTNTEAFF. Full variable domain (missing parts from reference TRBV5-6 and TRBJ1-1): DAGVTQSPTHLIKTRGQQVTLRCSPKSGHDTVSWYQQALGQGPQFIFQYYEEEERQRGNFPDRFSGHQFPNYSSELNVNALLLGDSALYLCASSLRGGHLTNTEAFFGQGTRLTVV.

This clone has just a few counts. The V gene is TRBV28, the J gene TRBJ1-4; D is possibly TRBD1 (6 bases). Germline CDR1 reads MDHEN; CDR2 reads SYDVKM. This CDR3 is 18 amino acids long. Trimming shortened V by 2 bases and J by 5 bases, and 21 bases separated the two germline ends. DNA of the CDR3: TGTGCCAGCAGTTTAGTGTGGGGGACAACAGCGTTCAATGAAAAACTGTTTTTT. Its protein is CASSLVWGTTAFNEKLFF.

This chain uses TRBV4-2 with TRBJ2-7; D uncertain. Trimming cost V 1 base and J 3 bases, with 4 bases left between them. From germline, CDR1 is LGHNA and CDR2 YNFKEQ. CDR3 length equals 12 residues. CDR3 coding DNA: TGTGCCAGCAGCCAAGGTCACTACGAGCAGTACTTC. It translates to CASSQGHYEQYF.

The rearrangement uses TRBV4-2 and TRBJ1-1, with D possibly matching TRBD1 (6 bases). V was cut by 0 bases and J by 7 bases, with 12 bases left in between. In germline, CDR1 is LGHNA, CDR2 YNFKEQ. CDR3 length equals 14 residues. CDR3 coding DNA: TGTGCCAGCAGCCAAGATAGGGGACAAGATGAAGCTTTCTTT. This gives the protein CASSQDRGQDEAFF.

The V call is TRBV5-6, the J call TRBJ1-1; D is possibly TRBD1 (6 bases). V lost 2 bases and J 0 bases, leaving 11 bases between the germline ends. The CDR3 runs to 15 residues. CDR1 SGHDT and CDR2 YYEEEE come from the germline V gene. The CDR3 protein is CASSFNDRLNTEAFF. The CDR3, as DNA: TGTGCCAGCAGCTTTAACGACAGGCTGAACACTGAAGCTTTCTTT.

This clone showed up just a few times. The chain combines TRBV19 with TRBJ2-1; TRBD2 might be the D (6 bases). V was trimmed by 11 bases and J by 7 bases, leaving 18 bases between them. This CDR3 is 13 amino acids long. Per the germline V gene, CDR1 is LNHDA and CDR2 is SQIVND (reference sequence). CDR3 coding DNA: TGTGCCTCAAAATCGATGGGGGGTAATGAGCAGTTCTTC. Amino acids: CASKSMGGNEQFF. The whole variable domain, filled in from reference TRBV19 and TRBJ2-1, reads DGGITQSPKYLFRKEGQNVTLSCEQNLNHDAMYWYRQDPGQGLRLIYYSQIVNDFQKGDIAEGYSVSREKKESFPLTVTSAQKNPTAFYLCASKSMGGNEQFFGPGTRLTVL.

The chain joins TRBV11-2 to TRBJ1-5; no clear D gene. The CDR3 is made up of 16 amino acids. The ends were cut back, 6 bases at V and 7 bases at J, with 22 bases in the middle. The germline V gene has CDR1 SGHAT and CDR2 FQNNGV. The CDR3: CASSPVPGSGRQPQHF. The DNA of the CDR3 is TGTGCCAGCAGTCCCGTGCCGGGGTCGGGCCGACAGCCCCAGCATTTT.

The chain couples TRBV7-9 to TRBJ2-1; D perhaps matches TRBD2 (6 bases). The V end was cut by 3 bases, the J end by 10 bases, with 13 bases between. This CDR3 spans 13 amino acids. Germline CDR1 reads SEHNR; CDR2 reads FQNEAQ (reference sequence). CDR3 bases: TGTGCCAGCAGCTTCCAGCCGAGCGGGGAGCAGTTCTTC. Translated, it gives CASSFQPSGEQFF.

The table lists this clone with a count of one. The V call is TRBV11-2, the J call TRBJ2-1, with D unresolved. Germline assignment: CDR1 SGHAT and CDR2 FQNNGV. CDR3 size: 16 residues. Trimming took off 0 bases at V and 2 bases at J, with 11 bases between the two ends. The CDR3 bases are TGTGCCAGCAGCTTAGAGAGGAGTTTAGCCTACAATGAGCAGTTCTTC. The encoded protein is CASSLERSLAYNEQFF.

This clone was observed a handful of times. The chain combines TRBV28 with TRBJ2-7; D remains ambiguous. The CDR3 is 11 residues long. Germline values: CDR1 MDHEN, CDR2 SYDVKM. Between the trimmed V and J ends, which lost 8 bases and 2 bases, there was a span of 7 bases. CDR3 bases: TGTGCCAGCCAAAGAGCCTACGAGCAGTACTTC. Its protein product is CASQRAYEQYF. The variable domain in full, with the rest retrieved from reference TRBV28 and TRBJ2-7, is DVKVTQSSRYLVKRTGEKVFLECVQDMDHENMFWYRQDPGLGLRLIYFSYDVKMKEKGDIPEGYSVSREKKERFSLILESASTNQTSMYLCASQRAYEQYFGPGTRLTVT.

This chain connects TRBV30 to TRBJ1-2, with unresolved D. This CDR3 is built from 12 residues. The ends were cut back, 3 bases at V and 5 bases at J, with 10 bases in the middle. CDR1 is GTSNPN and CDR2 is SVGIG in the germline V gene (reference sequence). The CDR3 region is CAWRKTSYGYTF. Here the CDR3 DNA reads TGTGCCTGGAGGAAGACATCGTATGGCTACACCTTC.

This sequence joins TRBV9 and TRBJ1-3; possible D gene TRBD1, 6 bases. CDR1 SGDLS and CDR2 YYNGEE come from the germline V gene. V lost 5 bases and J lost 8, with 14 bases in between. The CDR3 is made up of 13 amino acids. CDR3 sequence (DNA): TGTGCCAGCAGAGCTCCAGGGGTAGACACCATATATTTT. Translation gives CASRAPGVDTIYF. The full variable domain, completed using reference TRBV9 and TRBJ1-3, is DSGVTQTPKHLITATGQRVTLRCSPRSGDLSVYWYQQSLDQGLQFLIQYYNGEERAKGNILERFSAQQFPDLHSELNLSSLELGDSALYFCASRAPGVDTIYFGEGSWLTVV.

The V gene is TRBV7-9, the J gene TRBJ2-1, with a tentative D call TRBD2 (5 bases). This CDR3 has 13 amino acids. Germline V lookup: CDR1 SEHNR, CDR2 FQNEAQ (reference sequence). V lost 5 bases to trimming and J lost 4 bases, with 9 bases between them. CDR3: CASSLSEYNEQFF. DNA of the CDR3: TGTGCCAGCAGCCTTAGCGAGTACAATGAGCAGTTCTTC.

This rearrangement joins TRBV27 to TRBJ2-2, with TRBD1 identical over 9 bases. Trimming cost V 6 bases and J 4 bases; bases outside gene matches: 3. The CDR3 loop spans 14 amino acids. The germline V gene has CDR1 MNHEY and CDR2 SMNVEV (reference sequence). The CDR3 region is CASSSQGATGELFF. CDR3 DNA sequence: TGTGCCAGCAGCTCACAGGGGGCCACCGGGGAGCTGTTTTTT.

V gene TRBV28 combines with J gene TRBJ2-7, with TRBD2 identical over 7 bases. The CDR3 length is 13 residues. The trim removed 3 bases at V and 4 bases at J, leaving 3 bases unmatched. The germline gives CDR1 MDHEN, CDR2 SYDVKM. The CDR3 is CASSFRGSYEQYF. DNA for the CDR3: TGTGCCAGCAGTTTCCGCGGGAGTTACGAGCAGTACTTC.